The 20 T cell receptor beta chains below all came from one sample that was sequenced in a study of T cell repertoires in cytomegalovirus infection. TCRdb recomputed calls from the reads with MiXCR, one row per CDR3 protein. Among roughly 760,000 distinct CDR3 sequences listed, roughly 36% were seen once. The specimen was PBMCs. Every receptor here comes from a human donor in good health (CMV status not recorded). Some clones in this sample may be carry-over from other donors' samples.

The sample holds a few counts of this clonotype. The chain combines TRBV6-1 with TRBJ1-6; D is unclear. Germline CDR1 and CDR2: MNHNS and SASEGT. The CDR3 length is 13 residues. Trimming cost V 1 base and J 9 bases, with 7 bases left between them. The CDR3, as DNA: TGTGCCAGCAGTGAAGTTACCGCTTCACCCCTCCACTTT. Its protein product is CASSEVTASPLHF.

V and J are TRBV7-4 and TRBJ1-4, with D maybe TRBD1 (5 bases). This CDR3 region has 19 residues. The V gene's germline CDR1 is SGHVT and CDR2 SQSDAQ. Trimming took 1 base from V and 2 from J, leaving 20 bases between them. The DNA of the CDR3 is TGTGCCAGCAGCTTAGATGAGGGGCAGGATTTTAGGACTAATGAAAAACTGTTTTTT. This gives the protein CASSLDEGQDFRTNEKLFF.

J is TRBJ2-7 and V is TRBV10-3; TRBD2 matches at 9 bases. With 5 bases clipped from V and 2 bases from J, the junction kept 7 bases outside the gene matches. Germline-derived CDR1 and CDR2 are ENHRY and SYGVKD. The CDR3 is 15 amino acids. Here the CDR3 reads CAISSSGSAAYEQYF. The CDR3 coding sequence is TGTGCCATCAGTAGTAGCGGGAGTGCAGCCTACGAGCAGTACTTC.

This clonotype was picked up a small number of times. The chain joins TRBV5-6 to TRBJ2-4, with 8 bases fitting TRBD2. The germline V gene encodes CDR1 SGHDT and CDR2 YYEEEE. V trimming: 1 base; J trimming: 8 bases; junction bases outside the gene matches: 11. The CDR3 is 16 residues long. The CDR3 DNA is TGTGCCAGCAGCTTGCCGGGGGGGTATGGCGCTGACATTCAGTACTTC. Translated: CASSLPGGYGADIQYF.

The chain employs TRBV20-1 and TRBJ2-5, with 11 bases matching TRBD2. Trimming cost V 6 bases and J 4 bases; bases outside gene matches: 4. The length of the CDR3 is 13 residues. Germline V gene lookup returns CDR1 DFQATT and CDR2 SNEGSKA (reference sequence). CDR3 in amino acids: CSAIGLAGETQYF. CDR3 nucleotides: TGCAGTGCGATAGGACTAGCGGGAGAGACCCAGTACTTC.

This rearrangement joins TRBV7-8 to TRBJ2-7; D is uncertain. V was shortened by 2 bases and J by 0 bases, with 8 bases between the two germline ends. This CDR3 has 14 residues. Germline CDR1 SGHVS, CDR2 FQNEAQ. In nucleotides, the CDR3 is TGTGCCAGCAGCTTATTAAGCGTCTCCTACGAGCAGTACTTC. Its protein product is CASSLLSVSYEQYF.

Of note for this clonotype: At one of its ends the junction is not consistent with the germline gene, which may arise from a read error. J is TRBJ1-1 and V is TRBV5-6; no reliable D call. Germline loops: CDR1 SGHDT, CDR2 YYEEEE. CDR3 size: 13 residues. As DNA, the CDR3 is TGTGACAGCAGCGATATAAGGGACACTGAAGCTTTCTTT. Protein: CDSSDIRDTEAFF.

This clonotype was seen a few times. The chain has TRBV10-3 and TRBJ2-7; 9 bases match TRBD1. The length of the CDR3 is 16 residues. The ends lost 2 bases at V and 4 bases at J; junction bases unmatched: 9. Germline-derived CDR1 and CDR2 are ENHRY and SYGVKD. CDR3: CAISEVTGGFGYEQYF. In DNA, the CDR3 is TGTGCCATCAGTGAGGTGACAGGGGGGTTTGGATACGAGCAGTACTTC.

J is TRBJ2-7 and V is TRBV6-9; TRBD2 agrees at 13 bases. Germline V gene lookup returns CDR1 MNHGY and CDR2 SVAAGI. The J segment lost 5 bases and the V segment lost 4 bases, leaving 5 bases of the junction unmatched. CDR3 length equals 15 residues. The CDR3 coding sequence is TGTGCCAGCAGTTTTTGGACTAGCGGGAGACACGAGCAGTACTTC. This codes for CASSFWTSGRHEQYF.

This clonotype has just a few counts. The V and J genes are TRBV6-5 and TRBJ2-3; no clear D gene. This CDR3 has 14 amino acids. Germline CDR1 MNHEY, CDR2 SVGAGI. The V gene lost 1 base and the J gene lost 0 bases, with 5 bases spanning the gap. DNA for the CDR3: TGTGCCAGCAGTTACTTTTCTAGCACAGATACGCAGTATTTT. It specifies CASSYFSSTDTQYF.

The rearrangement joins TRBV2 to TRBJ1-1, with D maybe TRBD1 (6 bases). The CDR3 runs 15 residues. The V end lost 7 bases, the J end lost 1 base, and 16 bases lay between the germline ends. Germline CDR1 reads SNHLY; CDR2 reads FYNNEI. CDR3 residues: CASNVQDRRNTEAFF. In DNA form, the CDR3 reads TGTGCCAGCAACGTCCAGGACAGAAGGAACACTGAAGCTTTCTTT.

As DNA, the CDR3 is TGTGCCAGCAGCTGGACAGAAGAGACCCAGTACTTC. This codes for CASSWTEETQYF. J is TRBJ2-5 and V is TRBV5-6, with D possibly matching TRBD1 (6 bases). V gave up 3 bases and J gave up 3 bases, with 6 bases separating them. There are 12 residues in the CDR3. Germline V CDR1 and CDR2: SGHDT, YYEEEE. The full variable domain, in which reference TRBV5-6 and TRBJ2-5 provide the parts outside the CDR3, is DAGVTQSPTHLIKTRGQQVTLRCSPKSGHDTVSWYQQALGQGPQFIFQYYEEEERQRGNFPDRFSGHQFPNYSSELNVNALLLGDSALYLCASSWTEETQYFGPGTRLLVL.

The J gene is TRBJ2-7, the V gene TRBV19, with TRBD1 matching over 10 bases. The CDR3 has 15 amino acids. Unmatched junction bases numbered 7, after V lost 4 bases and J lost 4 bases. Germline-derived CDR1 and CDR2 are LNHDA and SQIVND (reference sequence). In DNA form, the CDR3 reads TGTGCCAGTAGTACCTCCGGGACAGGGGTATACGAGCAGTACTTC. Translated, it gives CASSTSGTGVYEQYF.

V usage is TRBV12-3 or TRBV12-4 and J usage is TRBJ1-6; D gene uncertain. Trimming left V 3 bases short and J 7 bases short, with 10 bases between. The CDR3 runs to 14 residues. CDR3 sequence (DNA): TGTGCCAGCAGTTTGAGGATGATAAATTCACCCCTCCACTTT. It is translated as CASSLRMINSPLHF.

The V and J genes are TRBV12-3 or TRBV12-4 and TRBJ1-2, with TRBD1 identical over 8 bases. The CDR3 has 16 amino acids. Trimming at V came to 3 bases and at J to 4 bases, leaving 10 bases not matched to a gene. CDR3 nucleotides: TGTGCCAGCAGTTTTAAGAGACAGGGGAGGGCCTATGGCTACACCTTC. Protein: CASSFKRQGRAYGYTF.

The chain links TRBV6-6 to TRBJ2-3, with unresolved D. Germline CDR1 is MNHNY and CDR2 is SVGAGI (reference sequence). V lost 5 bases and J lost 0, with 12 bases in between. The length of the CDR3 is 15 residues. CDR3 residues: CASSHYTLSTDTQYF. The CDR3 DNA reads TGTGCCAGCAGTCACTATACCCTAAGCACAGATACGCAGTATTTT.

This clonotype was picked up many times. The chain combines TRBV10-3 with TRBJ2-7; 7 positions match TRBD1. This CDR3 is built from 15 residues. Germline CDR1 is ENHRY and CDR2 is SYGVKD. The V and J ends lost 6 bases and 2 bases, in that order; junction bases with no gene match: 10. The CDR3 is CAIRATGDSAYEQYF. CDR3 DNA sequence: TGTGCCATCAGGGCCACAGGGGATTCGGCCTACGAGCAGTACTTC.

This chain connects TRBV19 to TRBJ1-2, with TRBD1 as a possible D gene (5 bases). The CDR3 totals 14 residues. V was trimmed by 6 bases and J by 2 bases, leaving 13 bases between them. Germline V gene sequence: CDR1 LNHDA, CDR2 SQIVND (reference sequence). Written as DNA, the CDR3 is TGTGCCAGTAGGACGACCCGGGGGAACTATGGCTACACCTTC. Translating it yields CASRTTRGNYGYTF.

The CDR3 loop reads CASSKSGTGRGGTEAFF. The CDR3 DNA follows: TGTGCCAGCAGCAAATCCGGGACAGGGAGAGGTGGGACTGAAGCTTTCTTT. This chain joins TRBV11-1 and TRBJ1-1; 9 nucleotides line up with TRBD1. CDR1 is SGHAT and CDR2 is FQDESV in the germline V gene (reference sequence). V shed 5 bases, J shed 5 bases, and the junction held 15 bases outside the gene matches. The CDR3 sequence is 17 residues long.

The chain recombines TRBV12-3 or TRBV12-4 with TRBJ1-3, with 10 bases aligning to TRBD1. Trimming at V came to 2 bases and at J to 2 bases, leaving 6 bases not matched to a gene. The CDR3 sequence is 17 residues long. This CDR3 reads CASSLSRTGGPGNTIYF. CDR3 sequence (DNA): TGTGCCAGCAGTTTATCCAGGACAGGGGGACCTGGAAACACCATATATTTT.